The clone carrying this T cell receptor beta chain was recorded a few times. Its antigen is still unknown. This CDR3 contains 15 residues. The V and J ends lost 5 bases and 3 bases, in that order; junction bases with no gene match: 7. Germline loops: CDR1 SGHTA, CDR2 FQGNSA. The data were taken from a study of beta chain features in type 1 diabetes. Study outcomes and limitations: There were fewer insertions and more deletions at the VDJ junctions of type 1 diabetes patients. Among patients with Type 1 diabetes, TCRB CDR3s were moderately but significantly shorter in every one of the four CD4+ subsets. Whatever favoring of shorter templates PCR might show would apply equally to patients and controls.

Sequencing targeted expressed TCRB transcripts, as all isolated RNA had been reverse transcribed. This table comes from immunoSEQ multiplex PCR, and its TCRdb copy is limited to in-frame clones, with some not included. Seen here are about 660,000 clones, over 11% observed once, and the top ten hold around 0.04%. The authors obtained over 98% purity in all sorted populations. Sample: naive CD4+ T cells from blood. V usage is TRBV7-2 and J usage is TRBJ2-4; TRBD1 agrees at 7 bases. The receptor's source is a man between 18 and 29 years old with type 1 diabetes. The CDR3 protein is CASSPDRVGKNIQYF. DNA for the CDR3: TGTGCCAGCAGCCCCGACAGGGTGGGCAAAAACATTCAGTACTTC.